Below are 30 T cell receptor beta chains sequenced from a single sample in a study of blood T cell repertoires in COVID-19. The assay was immunoSEQ multiplex PCR, and TCRdb's table has in-frame clones only and misses some. Of approximately 400,000 clones in the sample, 90% to 95% are singletons; the top ten hold 0.7% to 0.95%. The sequenced sample consisted of PBMCs or T cells enriched from blood (not recorded which). Every receptor here comes from a middle-aged woman who had been exposed to COVID-19.

The chain has TRBV5-1 and TRBJ1-5, with D tentatively TRBD1 (6 bases). Germline assignment: CDR1 SGHRS and CDR2 YFSETQ. The CDR3 has 16 amino acids. Trimming cost V 0 bases and J 3 bases, with 13 bases left between them. CDR3 bases: TGCGCCAGCAGCTTGGGGGGGCGCGAGGCCAATCAGCCCCAGCATTTT. The encoded protein is CASSLGGREANQPQHF.

This clone was seen more than once but under ten times. The chain couples TRBV6-5 to TRBJ2-7, with a weak D call TRBD2 (6 bases). The V and J ends lost 8 bases and 2 bases respectively, with 13 bases between them. The germline gives CDR1 MNHEY, CDR2 SVGAGI. CDR3 length: 13 amino acids. The CDR3 reads CASGVPGAYEQYF. CDR3 DNA: TGTGCCAGCGGGGTACCGGGAGCCTACGAGCAGTACTTC.

This clone appeared once. The genes are TRBV6-4 and TRBJ1-4; D is possibly TRBD1 (6 bases). Germline V gives CDR1 MRHNA, CDR2 SNTAGT. The germline V and J ends were trimmed by 3 bases and 4 bases, with 12 bases remaining between them. This CDR3 is built from 15 residues. CDR3 in DNA: TGTGCCAGCAGTGATAATGGACAGTTTAATGAAAAACTGTTTTTT. Its protein is CASSDNGQFNEKLFF.

The chain carries TRBV12-3 or TRBV12-4 and TRBJ2-7, with no clear D. The CDR3 totals 12 residues. Trimming removed 5 bases from V and 1 base from J, with 6 bases in between. The CDR3 nucleotides are TGTGCCAGCAGTCTTCCTTCCTACGAGCAGTACTTC. Protein sequence: CASSLPSYEQYF.

The V call is TRBV20-1, the J call TRBJ2-1; D unresolved. This CDR3 region has 10 residues. CDR1 and CDR2 (germline): DFQATT, SNEGSKA (reference sequence). Between the trimmed V and J ends, which lost 1 base and 10 bases, there was a span of 5 bases. The CDR3 DNA sequence: TGCAGTGCTAGAGTGAGGGAGCAGTTCTTC. This translates into CSARVREQFF.

The chain is built from TRBV10-3 and TRBJ2-1; TRBD2 matches at 8 bases. This CDR3 is 14 amino acids long. Trimming cost V 4 bases and J 10 bases; bases outside gene matches: 9. The germline gives CDR1 ENHRY, CDR2 SYGVKD. The CDR3 protein is CAISGAGRGDEQFF. For the CDR3, the DNA is TGTGCCATCAGTGGGGCTGGGCGGGGGGACGAGCAGTTCTTC.

Written as DNA, the CDR3 is TGTGCCAGCAGTTTGACAGAAAGTTACGAGCAGTACTTC. Residues: CASSLTESYEQYF. The chain carries TRBV12-3 or TRBV12-4 and TRBJ2-7, with D perhaps matching TRBD1 (5 bases). The CDR3 is 13 residues long. The germline V and J ends were trimmed by 3 bases and 4 bases, with 10 bases remaining between them.

The V and J genes are TRBV5-1 and TRBJ2-2, with TRBD1 matching over 7 bases. Germline assignment: CDR1 SGHRS and CDR2 YFSETQ. The CDR3 spans 15 residues. Unmatched junction bases numbered 9, after V lost 4 bases and J lost 6 bases. The CDR3 nucleotides read TGCGCCAGCAGCCTCCGACAGGGAGCAGCCGGGGAGCTGTTTTTT. As protein: CASSLRQGAAGELFF. The variable domain in full, completed from reference TRBV5-1 and TRBJ2-2, reads KAGVTQTPRYLIKTRGQQVTLSCSPISGHRSVSWYQQTPGQGLQFLFEYFSETQRNKGNFPGRFSGRQFSNSRSEMNVSTLELGDSALYLCASSLRQGAAGELFFGEGSRLTVL.

The chain combines TRBV27 with TRBJ2-1; tentatively, D is TRBD2 (5 bases). The V gene's germline CDR1 is MNHEY and CDR2 SMNVEV (reference sequence). V was shortened by 6 bases and J by 4 bases, with 16 bases between the two germline ends. The CDR3 sequence is 15 residues long. The CDR3 DNA is TGTGCCAGCAGCCCGGGATTAGGGTATTACAATGAGCAGTTCTTC. It specifies CASSPGLGYYNEQFF.

This rearrangement joins TRBV13 to TRBJ1-1; TRBD1 might be the D (6 bases). V was shortened by 5 bases and J by 0 bases, with 10 bases between the two germline ends. There are 14 residues in the CDR3. Germline V gene sequence: CDR1 PRHDT, CDR2 FYEKMQ (reference sequence). CDR3 sequence: CASSPGDMNTEAFF. CDR3 DNA sequence: TGTGCCAGCAGCCCAGGGGACATGAACACTGAAGCTTTCTTT.

V is TRBV27 and J is TRBJ2-1; 8 nucleotides align to TRBD2. Trimming cost V 3 bases and J 7 bases; bases outside gene matches: 5. Germline V gene sequence: CDR1 MNHEY, CDR2 SMNVEV (reference sequence). The CDR3 is made up of 14 amino acids. This CDR3 reads CASSFATSGNEQFF. CDR3 DNA sequence: TGTGCCAGCAGTTTCGCAACTAGCGGAAATGAGCAGTTCTTC.

The chain employs TRBV2 and TRBJ2-5; 12 bases are a match to TRBD1. J lost 5 bases, V lost 6 bases, and 13 bases had no gene match. Per germline, CDR1 SNHLY and CDR2 FYNNEI. The CDR3 spans 17 residues. CDR3 in DNA: TGTGCCAGCAGAGGAGCCGGGACAGGGGGCGCGGTGGAGACCCAGTACTTC. Translation: CASRGAGTGGAVETQYF.

The gene calls are TRBV3-1 (or the pseudogene TRBV3-2) and TRBJ1-2; D is unclear. The V gene lost 4 bases and the J gene lost 0 bases, with 9 bases spanning the gap. CDR1 and CDR2 (germline): LGHDT, YNNKEL (reference sequence). The CDR3 runs 14 residues. The CDR3 sequence: CASSPSSANYGYTF. Here the CDR3 DNA reads TGTGCCAGCAGCCCCTCGTCAGCTAACTATGGCTACACCTTC.

The chain links TRBV29-1 to TRBJ2-3; the match to TRBD2 covers 7 bases. J gave up 8 bases and V 7 bases, and 6 bases lay outside the gene matches. Germline V gives CDR1 SQVTM, CDR2 ANQGSEA. The CDR3 runs to 11 residues. CDR3 nucleotide sequence: TGCAGCGAAGGGAGGGGTTCTACGCAGTATTTT. Its protein product is CSEGRGSTQYF.

This chain joins TRBV2 and TRBJ1-1; the D gene is possibly TRBD1 (5 bases). The V gene lost 6 bases and the J gene lost 6 bases, with 11 bases spanning the gap. The CDR3 covers 12 residues. Germline-derived CDR1 and CDR2 are SNHLY and FYNNEI. The DNA of the CDR3 is TGTGCCAGCAGAGGGGCAACCTCTGAAGCTTTCTTT. It codes for CASRGATSEAFF.

The chain carries TRBV20-1 and TRBJ2-3; 14 bases agree with TRBD2. This CDR3 contains 15 residues. The trim removed 3 bases at V and 5 bases at J, leaving 4 bases unmatched. Germline lookup yields CDR1 DFQATT and CDR2 SNEGSKA (reference sequence). CDR3 protein: CSASLTSGREDTQYF. The CDR3 nucleotides read TGCAGTGCTAGTTTGACTAGCGGGAGGGAAGATACGCAGTATTTT.

This clone turned up a few times. The gene calls are TRBV3-1 (or the pseudogene TRBV3-2) and TRBJ1-2; TRBD1 is a possible D gene (5 bases). Trimming pared 4 bases from V and 5 bases from J, leaving 23 bases between. Germline V gene data show CDR1 as LGHDT and CDR2 as YNNKEL (reference sequence). There are 17 residues in the CDR3. The CDR3 DNA follows: TGTGCCAGCAGCCCCACGGGCAGGGTTTTAGCGGGATATGGCTACACCTTC. Translating it yields CASSPTGRVLAGYGYTF.

The V call is TRBV6-4, the J call TRBJ2-1; 8 bases line up with TRBD1. Germline CDR1 MRHNA, CDR2 SNTAGT. V lost 2 bases, J lost 5 bases, and 5 bases stayed unmatched. The CDR3 is 15 residues long. CDR3 in amino acids: CASSDPGQANNEQFF. CDR3 nucleotide sequence: TGTGCCAGCAGTGACCCGGGACAGGCTAACAATGAGCAGTTCTTC.

J is TRBJ1-6 and V is TRBV30; a weak D match, TRBD1 (5 bases). The ends were cut back, 2 bases at V and 9 bases at J, with 14 bases in the middle. CDR3 length: 14 amino acids. CDR1 is GTSNPN and CDR2 is SVGIG in the germline V gene (reference sequence). The CDR3 bases are TGTGCCTGGAGTAGGGGCTTAGAAGGTTCACCCCTCCACTTT. Its translation: CAWSRGLEGSPLHF. The full variable domain, its missing parts supplied by reference TRBV30 and TRBJ1-6, is SQTIHQWPATLVQPVGSPLSLECTVEGTSNPNLYWYRQAAGRGLQLLFYSVGIGQISSEVPQNLSASRPQDRQFILSSKKLLLSDSGFYLCAWSRGLEGSPLHFGNGTRLTVT.

This chain links TRBV30 with TRBJ1-6; D may be TRBD1 (6 bases). CDR1 is GTSNPN and CDR2 is SVGIG in the germline V gene (reference sequence). This CDR3 contains 16 residues. V lost 3 bases to trimming and J lost 2 bases, with 14 bases between them. The CDR3 coding sequence is TGTGCCTGGAGGGAATCAACAGGGACCTATAATTCACCCCTCCACTTT. This gives the protein CAWRESTGTYNSPLHF.

CDR3 sequence: CSAGPAGNTIYF. DNA of the CDR3: TGCAGCGCCGGCCCCGCTGGAAACACCATATATTTT. The chain joins TRBV29-1 to TRBJ1-3; D remains ambiguous. The CDR3 spans 12 residues. Between the trimmed V and J ends, which lost 7 bases and 2 bases, there was a span of 9 bases. Germline V gene data show CDR1 as SQVTM and CDR2 as ANQGSEA.

V usage is TRBV19 and J usage is TRBJ2-3; 7 nucleotides line up with TRBD2. The CDR3 length is 16 residues. V lost 2 bases to trimming and J lost 0 bases; unmatched junction nucleotides: 5. Germline-derived CDR1 and CDR2 are LNHDA and SQIVND (reference sequence). CDR3 residues: CASSIFRGVSTDTQYF. The CDR3 DNA follows: TGTGCCAGTAGTATATTCCGGGGGGTCAGCACAGATACGCAGTATTTT.

CDR3 DNA sequence: TGTGCCACCAGTGACTCCTCAAAGGGGAGGGCTGGCTACACCTTC. Translating gives CATSDSSKGRAGYTF. The chain carries TRBV24-1 and TRBJ1-2; possibly TRBD1 for D (5 bases). The CDR3 consists of 15 residues. The V and J ends lost 4 bases and 7 bases respectively, with 18 bases between them. From germline, CDR1 is KGHDR and CDR2 SFDVKD.

V usage is TRBV7-3 and J usage is TRBJ2-1, with 7 nucleotides matching TRBD2. V was pared by 5 bases and J by 7 bases, with 8 bases of the junction left unmatched. CDR1 SGHTA and CDR2 FQGTGA come from the germline V gene. This CDR3 spans 14 amino acids. CDR3 DNA: TGTGCCAGCAGCGTTACTAGCGATGGGAATGAGCAGTTCTTC. This codes for CASSVTSDGNEQFF.

This rearrangement joins TRBV7-2 to TRBJ2-7; D may be TRBD1 (5 bases). V was trimmed by 3 bases and J by 4 bases, leaving 10 bases between them. The germline V gene encodes CDR1 SGHTA and CDR2 FQGNSA. This CDR3 region has 13 residues. The CDR3 protein is CASSLDKQYEQYF. The CDR3 nucleotides are TGTGCCAGCAGCTTGGACAAACAATACGAGCAGTACTTC.

The chain has TRBV12-5 and TRBJ1-6; 9 nucleotides align to TRBD1. From germline, CDR1 is LGHNT and CDR2 FRNRAP. This CDR3 region has 16 residues. V gave up 0 bases and J gave up 8 bases; unmatched junction bases: 5. The CDR3 region is CASGLVQGALYSPLHF. The CDR3 coding sequence is TGTGCTAGTGGTTTGGTACAGGGGGCCCTTTATTCACCCCTCCACTTT.

This clone was counted once. This chain joins TRBV19 and TRBJ1-4; TRBD1 agrees at 7 bases. Germline CDR1 LNHDA, CDR2 SQIVND (reference sequence). V shed 7 bases and J 4 bases; nucleotides not matched to a gene: 6. This CDR3 contains 14 residues. The CDR3 nucleotides read TGTGCCAGTAAGGGGGGACAGATTAATGAAAAACTGTTTTTT. This translates into CASKGGQINEKLFF.

Concerning this clone itself: The sample has other DNA sequences that encode this CDR3 too. The chain uses TRBV7-2 and TRBJ1-1; 9 positions match TRBD1. The CDR3 sequence is 14 residues long. The junction had 1 base not matched to a gene; V was cut back by 4 bases and J by 1 base. Germline-derived CDR1 and CDR2 are SGHTA and FQGNSA. In DNA, the CDR3 is TGTGCCAGCAGCTCGGGACAGGGGAACACTGAAGCTTTCTTT. Its protein product is CASSSGQGNTEAFF.

The V and J genes are TRBV27 and TRBJ1-6; 9 bases match TRBD1. Germline assignment: CDR1 MNHEY and CDR2 SMNVEV (reference sequence). The junction had 5 bases not matched to a gene; V was cut back by 0 bases and J by 8 bases. The CDR3 length is 16 residues. The CDR3 nucleotides read TGTGCCAGCAGTTTATCCCCGACAGGGGGGGATTCACCCCTCCACTTT. Protein product: CASSLSPTGGDSPLHF.

On this clone itself: Relative to the germline gene, one junction end is altered; a read error may explain this. V gene TRBV3-1 (or the pseudogene TRBV3-2) combines with J gene TRBJ2-7; 7 bases align to TRBD2. Germline CDR1 reads LGHDT; CDR2 reads YNNKEL (reference sequence). The CDR3 has 11 amino acids. CDR3 amino acids: CASSAGGGPLF. CDR3 coding DNA: TGTGCCAGCAGCGCTGGGGGGGGTCCCTTATTC.